The 23 T cell receptor beta chains in this list originate from one sample, sequenced in a study of blood T cell repertoires in COVID-19. Assay: immunoSEQ multiplex PCR; the TCRdb copy retains only in-frame clones and omits some. Counted here are 200,000 to 250,000 clones, roughly 76% occurring once; the ten biggest clones make up around 7%. Sequencing used peripheral blood. Receptor source: a woman at least 80 years old with COVID-19, enrolled during active disease.

The CDR3, as DNA: TGTGCCAGCAGCGGTCGGGGGGGAGACGCCCTTTCCACAGATACGCAGTATTTT. This sequence encodes CASSGRGGDALSTDTQYF. The V call is TRBV7-2, the J call TRBJ2-3; 8 bases match TRBD2. CDR1 and CDR2 from the germline V gene are SGHTA and FQGNSA. The length of the CDR3 is 18 residues. Trimming cost V 5 bases and J 2 bases; bases outside gene matches: 15.

There are a few counts of this clone. The rearrangement uses TRBV6-5 and TRBJ1-2; TRBD1 aligns across 11 bases. With 9 bases clipped from V and 5 bases from J, the junction kept 11 bases outside the gene matches. This CDR3 is 15 amino acids long. From germline, CDR1 is MNHEY and CDR2 SVGAGI. The CDR3 spells CASRTPGQGEYGYTF. The CDR3 DNA reads TGTGCCAGTAGAACTCCGGGACAGGGGGAATATGGCTACACCTTC.

This chain joins TRBV19 and TRBJ1-4; 9 bases are a match to TRBD1. The CDR3 covers 15 residues. J was trimmed by 8 bases and V by 4 bases; bases with no gene match: 8. Germline values: CDR1 LNHDA, CDR2 SQIVND (reference sequence). DNA for the CDR3: TGTGCCAGTAGTAGCTTGGACAGGGGATACGAAAAACTGTTTTTT. It is translated as CASSSLDRGYEKLFF.

The CDR3 here is CASSVGDGYTF. The CDR3 DNA reads as TGTGCCAGCAGCGTAGGAGATGGCTACACCTTC. The chain couples TRBV9 to TRBJ1-2, with unresolved D. Germline V gene sequence: CDR1 SGDLS, CDR2 YYNGEE. V was trimmed by 0 bases and J by 6 bases, leaving 3 bases between them. The CDR3 consists of 11 residues.

Here the CDR3 reads CASSLFPGGYGYTF. The CDR3 DNA sequence: TGTGCCAGCAGCTTGTTCCCAGGGGGTTATGGCTACACCTTC. This chain links TRBV5-5 with TRBJ1-2, with 7 bases identical to TRBD1. The CDR3 runs 14 residues. Germline V gives CDR1 SGHKS, CDR2 YYEKEE (reference sequence). With 1 base clipped from V and 5 bases from J, the junction kept 5 bases outside the gene matches.

This clone was detected only once. The V gene is TRBV7-3, the J gene TRBJ2-6; 9 nucleotides line up with TRBD1. J lost 11 bases, V lost 4 bases, and 3 bases had no gene match. The CDR3 consists of 13 residues. Germline CDR1 is SGHTA and CDR2 is FQGTGA. This CDR3 is CASSSDRGYVLTF. In nucleotides, the CDR3 is TGTGCCAGCAGCTCGGACAGGGGATACGTCCTGACTTTC. Together with reference TRBV7-3 and TRBJ2-6, the CDR3 gives the full variable domain: GAGVSQTPSNKVTEKGKYVELRCDPISGHTALYWYRQSLGQGPEFLIYFQGTGAADDSGLPNDRFFAVRPEGSVSTLKIQRTERGDSAVYLCASSSDRGYVLTFGAGSRLTVL.

The chain recombines TRBV7-9 with TRBJ2-1, with TRBD2 matching over 11 bases. The CDR3 runs to 15 residues. The germline gives CDR1 SEHNR, CDR2 FQNEAQ (reference sequence). The V and J ends lost 5 bases and 3 bases, in that order; junction bases with no gene match: 3. Here the CDR3 reads CASSPSGGIYNEQFF. The CDR3 bases are TGTGCCAGCAGCCCTAGCGGGGGGATCTACAATGAGCAGTTCTTC.

The V call is TRBV21-1, the J call TRBJ1-6. TRBV21-1 is marked as a pseudogene. The length of the CDR3 is 18 residues. The CDR3 reads CASSKESRKRPYNSPLHF. The CDR3 DNA reads as TGTGCCAGCAGCAAAGAGAGTCGGAAGCGCCCATATAATTCACCCCTCCACTTT.

The chain employs TRBV28 and TRBJ2-1, with 7 nucleotides matching TRBD1. This CDR3 comprises 15 residues. The V and J ends lost 7 bases and 1 base, in that order; junction bases with no gene match: 7. Germline loops: CDR1 MDHEN, CDR2 SYDVKM. CDR3 amino acids: CASTLGGQSYNEQFF. CDR3 sequence (DNA): TGTGCCAGCACCCTAGGGGGACAGTCCTACAATGAGCAGTTCTTC.

V gene TRBV3-1 (or the pseudogene TRBV3-2) combines with J gene TRBJ1-4; D possibly corresponds to TRBD1 (5 bases). CDR3 size: 17 residues. From germline, CDR1 is LGHDT and CDR2 YNNKEL (reference sequence). V was cut by 3 bases and J by 3 bases, with 17 bases left in between. In DNA, the CDR3 is TGTGCCAGCAGCCATCGAAGATCGGGGGTTGCTAATGAAAAACTGTTTTTT. Protein sequence: CASSHRRSGVANEKLFF.

The genes are TRBV12-5 and TRBJ2-2; D might be TRBD2 (5 bases). The CDR3 extends over 14 amino acids. V gave up 7 bases and J gave up 8 bases, with 17 bases separating them. From germline, CDR1 is LGHNT and CDR2 FRNRAP. CDR3 sequence (DNA): TGTGCTAGTGAGCCGGACTTGGGAGCGGGGGAGCTGTTTTTT. Translating it yields CASEPDLGAGELFF.

The rearrangement uses TRBV20-1 and TRBJ1-2; D might be TRBD1 (5 bases). V lost 4 bases and J 8 bases, leaving 11 bases between the germline ends. Germline CDR1 is DFQATT and CDR2 is SNEGSKA (reference sequence). CDR3 size: 11 residues. The CDR3 nucleotides read TGCAGTGCTACAGGGATTGTGGGCTACACCTTC. Translation: CSATGIVGYTF.

The CDR3 region has the DNA TGTGCCAGCAGCTTACAGGATCCAAGAGGCCGGGCAGGGACTGAAGCTTTCTTT. Protein: CASSLQDPRGRAGTEAFF. The V and J genes are TRBV11-2 and TRBJ1-1; D possibly corresponds to TRBD1 (5 bases). The germline V gene has CDR1 SGHAT and CDR2 FQNNGV. There are 18 residues in the CDR3. Trimming took 2 bases from V and 5 from J, leaving 24 bases between them.

The rearrangement joins TRBV2 to TRBJ2-2, with D unclear. CDR3 size: 15 residues. CDR1 and CDR2 from the germline V gene are SNHLY and FYNNEI. Deletions cut 4 bases from V and 4 bases from J, with 13 bases between. Here the CDR3 reads CASSVDGRGTGELFF. CDR3 sequence (DNA): TGTGCCAGCAGTGTAGACGGCCGAGGCACCGGGGAGCTGTTTTTT.

The chain combines TRBV5-4 with TRBJ2-5; TRBD2 matches at 11 bases. Germline CDR1 is SGHNT and CDR2 is YYREEE (reference sequence). V was clipped by 0 bases and J by 3 bases; unmatched bases: 1. The CDR3 consists of 15 residues. The CDR3 DNA follows: TGTGCCAGCAGCTTGGTTAGCGGGAGGGAAGAGACCCAGTACTTC. Translating it yields CASSLVSGREETQYF.

Details on this clone: The same CDR3 can be traced to other DNA sequences in this sample. The chain employs TRBV10-3 and TRBJ1-6; 9 bases fit TRBD1. Germline V gene data show CDR1 as ENHRY and CDR2 as SYGVKD. The CDR3 extends over 13 amino acids. V lost 6 bases, J lost 7 bases, and 1 base stayed unmatched. CDR3 nucleotide sequence: TGTGCCATCAGAGGACAGGGGAATTCACCCCTCCACTTT. Protein sequence: CAIRGQGNSPLHF.

This chain joins TRBV6-2 or TRBV6-3 and TRBJ2-7; possibly TRBD2 for D (5 bases). This CDR3 comprises 14 residues. Trimming stripped 5 bases from V and 2 bases from J, with 13 bases between. Per the germline V gene, CDR1 is MNHEY and CDR2 is SVGEGT. In DNA form, the CDR3 reads TGTGCCAGCAGTCTCTTTACTAGTCCCTACGAGCAGTACTTC. This sequence encodes CASSLFTSPYEQYF.

This clone was seen only a few times. This chain joins TRBV4-1 and TRBJ1-4; 8 bases agree with TRBD1. Germline CDR1 reads MGHRA; CDR2 reads YSYEKL. V was pared by 4 bases and J by 5 bases, with 9 bases of the junction left unmatched. The CDR3 is made up of 16 amino acids. The CDR3 DNA follows: TGCGCCAGCAGCCTTAGGGCGGGACAGGAGAATGAAAAACTGTTTTTT. Translation gives CASSLRAGQENEKLFF.

The chain is built from TRBV6-5 and TRBJ1-1; TRBD1 matches 7 bases. V lost 5 bases and J lost 4; bases outside the gene matches: 7. The CDR3 loop spans 14 amino acids. Looked up from germline, CDR1 is MNHEY and CDR2 is SVGAGI. The CDR3, as DNA: TGTGCCAGCAGTATAGGGGGCATCGGCACTGAAGCTTTCTTT. Translation: CASSIGGIGTEAFF.

The chain couples TRBV3-1 (or the pseudogene TRBV3-2) to TRBJ1-5; 9 nucleotides line up with TRBD1. This CDR3 is 15 amino acids long. The V and J ends lost 3 bases and 7 bases, in that order; junction bases with no gene match: 7. In germline, CDR1 is LGHDT, CDR2 YNNKEL (reference sequence). The CDR3 nucleotides are TGTGCCAGCAGCCAGGGGGACAGGGAGGGGCAGCCCCAGCATTTT. Protein product: CASSQGDREGQPQHF.

The chain recombines TRBV12-3 or TRBV12-4 with TRBJ2-5, with D maybe TRBD1 (5 bases). The CDR3 extends over 13 amino acids. V lost 3 bases and J 7 bases, leaving 12 bases between the germline ends. The CDR3 region is CASSLSDRGTQYF. The CDR3 bases are TGTGCCAGCAGTTTGTCAGACAGAGGGACCCAGTACTTC.

The table lists this clone with a count of one. The V and J genes are TRBV7-2 and TRBJ2-7; 11 bases map to TRBD1. Germline V gives CDR1 SGHTA, CDR2 FQGNSA. After removal of 3 bases from V and 4 bases from J, the junction contained 8 bases not matched to a gene. The CDR3 is made up of 16 amino acids. The CDR3 spells CASSLSGTGGSYEQYF. The CDR3, as DNA: TGTGCCAGCAGCTTGTCCGGGACAGGGGGTTCTTACGAGCAGTACTTC.

The V call is TRBV7-8, the J call TRBJ2-1; a weak D match, TRBD2 (6 bases). This CDR3 has 16 residues. Trimming stripped 6 bases from V and 0 bases from J, with 15 bases between. The germline V gene encodes CDR1 SGHVS and CDR2 FQNEAQ. This chain's CDR3 is CASSPFAGSSYNEQFF. CDR3 DNA: TGTGCCAGCAGTCCGTTCGCGGGGAGCTCCTACAATGAGCAGTTCTTC.